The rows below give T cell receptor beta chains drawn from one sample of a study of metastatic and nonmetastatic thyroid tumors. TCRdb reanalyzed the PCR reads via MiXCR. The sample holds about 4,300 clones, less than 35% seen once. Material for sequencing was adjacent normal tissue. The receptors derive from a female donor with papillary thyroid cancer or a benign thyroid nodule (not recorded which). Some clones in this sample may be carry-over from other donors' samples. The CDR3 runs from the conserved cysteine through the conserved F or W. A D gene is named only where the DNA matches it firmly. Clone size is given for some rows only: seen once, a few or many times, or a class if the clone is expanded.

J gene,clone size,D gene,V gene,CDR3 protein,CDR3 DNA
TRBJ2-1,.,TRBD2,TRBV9,CASSLGLAGLYEQFF,TGTGCCAGCAGCCTCGGACTAGCGGGACTATACGAGCAGTTCTTC
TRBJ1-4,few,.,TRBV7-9,CASSFAPGTLFF,TGTGCCAGCAGCTTTGCACCCGGGACGCTGTTTTTT
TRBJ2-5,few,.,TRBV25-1,CASIPGYGSRETQYF,TGTGCCAGCATCCCAGGCTACGGGAGCCGAGAGACCCAGTACTTC
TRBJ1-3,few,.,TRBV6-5,CASSYDSSGNTIYF,TGTGCCAGCAGTTACGACAGCTCTGGAAACACCATATATTTT
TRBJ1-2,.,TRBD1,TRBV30,CAWNRDRVFYTF,TGTGCCTGGAACCGGGACAGGGTGTTTTACACCTTC
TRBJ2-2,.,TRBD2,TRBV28,CASSFKRLAGVAGELFF,TGTGCCAGCAGCTTTAAACGGCTAGCGGGCGTAGCCGGGGAGCTGTTTTTT
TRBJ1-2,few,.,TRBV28,CASSLYSADRRGYTF,TGTGCCAGCAGTTTATACAGCGCAGACCGGCGTGGCTACACCTTC
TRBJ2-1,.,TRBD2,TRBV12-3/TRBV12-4,CASSLTSGGYNEQFF,TGTGCCAGCAGCTTAACTAGCGGGGGCTACAATGAGCAGTTCTTC
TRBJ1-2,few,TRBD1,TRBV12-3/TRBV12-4,CASSRTGTGGYGYTF,TGTGCCAGCAGCCGGACCGGGACAGGTGGCTATGGCTACACCTTC
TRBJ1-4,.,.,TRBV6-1,CASSEEGFEKLFF,TGTGCCAGCAGTGAAGAGGGCTTTGAAAAACTGTTTTTT
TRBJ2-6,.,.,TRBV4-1,CASSQDPSGANVLTF,TGCGCCAGCAGCCAAGATCCCTCTGGGGCCAACGTCCTGACTTTT
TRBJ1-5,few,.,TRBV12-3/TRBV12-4,CASSFLGANQPQHF,TGTGCCAGCAGTTTTTTGGGGGCCAATCAGCCCCAGCATTTT
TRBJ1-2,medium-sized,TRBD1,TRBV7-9,CASEDIARDREDGYTF,TGTGCCAGCGAAGACATCGCCCGGGACAGGGAGGATGGCTACACCTTC
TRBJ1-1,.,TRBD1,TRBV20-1,CSARQGTGDTEAFF,TGCAGTGCTAGACAAGGGACAGGGGACACTGAAGCTTTCTTT
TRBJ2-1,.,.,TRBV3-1,CASSQEGIRQFF,TGTGCCAGCAGCCAAGAGGGGATTAGGCAGTTCTTC
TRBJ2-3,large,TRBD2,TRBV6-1,CASSSGTSGNPQYF,TGTGCCAGCAGTTCCGGGACTAGCGGGAACCCACAGTATTTT
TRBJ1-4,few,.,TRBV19,CASSPPGFTEKLFF,TGTGCCAGTAGTCCCCCCGGGTTTACTGAAAAACTGTTTTTT
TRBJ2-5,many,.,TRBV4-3,CASSQEAGEETQYF,TGCGCCAGCAGCCAAGAGGCAGGGGAAGAGACCCAGTACTTC
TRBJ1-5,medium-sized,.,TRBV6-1,CASARMSNQPQHF,TGTGCCAGCGCACGGATGAGCAATCAGCCCCAGCATTTT
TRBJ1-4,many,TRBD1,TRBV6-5,CASSYSVQGQNEKLFF,TGTGCCAGCAGTTACTCCGTACAGGGGCAAAATGAAAAACTGTTTTTT
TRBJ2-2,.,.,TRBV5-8,CASSPDGSNTGELFF,TGTGCCAGCAGTCCGGACGGTTCGAACACCGGGGAGCTGTTTTTT
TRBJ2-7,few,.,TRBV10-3,CAISESAEQYF,TGTGCCATCAGTGAGTCCGCAGAGCAGTACTTC
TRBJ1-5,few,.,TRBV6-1,CASMGQVNQPQHF,TGTGCCAGCATGGGGCAGGTCAATCAGCCCCAGCATTTT
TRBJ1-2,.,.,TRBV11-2,CASSTTGNYGYTF,TGTGCCAGCAGCACCACAGGGAACTATGGCTACACCTTC
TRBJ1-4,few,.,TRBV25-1,CASSVPATNEKLVF,TGTGCCAGCAGTGTACCTGCAACTAATGAAAAACTGGTTTTT
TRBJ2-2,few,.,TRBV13,CASSPRSWLTGELFF,TGTGCCAGCAGCCCCAGAAGTTGGTTGACCGGGGAGCTGTTTTTT
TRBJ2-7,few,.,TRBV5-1,CASSLAGGYYEQYF,TGCGCCAGCAGCTTGGCCGGGGGCTACTACGAGCAGTACTTC
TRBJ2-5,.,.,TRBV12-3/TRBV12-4,CASSPTRTALEYF,TGTGCCAGCAGTCCCACGAGGACTGCTTTGGAGTACTTC
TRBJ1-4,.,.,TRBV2,CASRRGDLTWEKLFF,TGTGCCAGCAGGAGGGGGGACCTCACGTGGGAAAAACTGTTTTTT
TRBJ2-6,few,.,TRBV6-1,CASSVSGANVLTF,TGTGCCAGCAGTGTCTCTGGGGCCAACGTCCTGACTTTC
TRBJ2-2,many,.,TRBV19,CASSLVGAITGELFF,TGTGCCAGTAGTTTGGTAGGGGCGATCACCGGGGAGCTGTTTTTT
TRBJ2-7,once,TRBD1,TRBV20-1,CSAREPGTGGLYEQYF,TGCAGTGCTAGAGAGCCCGGGACAGGGGGTTTGTACGAGCAGTACTTC
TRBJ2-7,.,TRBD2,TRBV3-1,CASSQGVVGLAGGPYEQYF,TGTGCCAGCAGCCAAGGGGTAGTGGGGTTAGCGGGAGGGCCGTACGAGCAGTACTTC
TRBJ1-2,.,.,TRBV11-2,CASSSGTTYGYTF,TGTGCCAGCAGCTCCGGGACAACCTATGGCTACACCTTC
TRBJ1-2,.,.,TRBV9,CASSPEIYGYTF,TGTGCCAGTTCTCCTGAAATCTATGGCTACACCTTC
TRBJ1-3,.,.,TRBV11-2,CASSLAGSGNTIYF,TGTGCCAGCAGCCTTGCCGGTTCTGGAAACACCATATATTTT
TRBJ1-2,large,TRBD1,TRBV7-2,CASSPAGTGVYGYTF,TGTGCCAGCAGCCCGGCCGGGACAGGGGTCTATGGCTACACCTTC
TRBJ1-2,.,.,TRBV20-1,CSASREASYGYTF,TGCAGTGCTAGTAGGGAGGCCAGCTATGGCTACACCTTC
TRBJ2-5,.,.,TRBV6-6,CASSYDPNSGQETKYF,TGTGCCAGCAGTTACGACCCCAACTCCGGGCAAGAGACCAAGTACTTC
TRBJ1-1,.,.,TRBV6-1,CASRRALQDNTEAFF,TGTGCCAGCAGGCGAGCCCTACAAGATAACACTGAAGCTTTCTTT
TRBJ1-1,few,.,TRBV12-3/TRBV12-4,CAISFGSTEAIF,TGTGCCATCAGTTTCGGCTCAACTGAAGCTATCTTT
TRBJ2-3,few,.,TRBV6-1,CASSSWVADTQYF,TGTGCCAGCAGTTCGTGGGTGGCGGATACGCAGTATTTT
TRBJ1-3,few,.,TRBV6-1,CASSAGGTGNTIYF,TGTGCCAGCAGTGCCGGGGGGACTGGAAACACCATATATTTT
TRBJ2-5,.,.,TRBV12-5,CASGLVPGQETQYF,TGTGCTAGTGGTTTGGTACCAGGGCAAGAGACCCAGTACTTC
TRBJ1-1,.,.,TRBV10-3,CAISEFRISMNTEAFF,TGTGCCATCAGTGAGTTTCGAATCAGCATGAACACTGAAGCTTTCTTT
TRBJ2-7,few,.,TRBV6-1,CASSEGRGPYEQYF,TGTGCCAGCAGTGAAGGGCGGGGCCCCTACGAGCAGTACTTC
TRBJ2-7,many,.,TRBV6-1,CASSELDSLTTYEQYF,TGTGCCAGCAGTGAACTGGACAGCTTAACCACCTACGAGCAGTACTTC
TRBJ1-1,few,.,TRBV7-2,CASSFLYTEAFF,TGTGCCAGCAGCTTTTTATATACTGAAGCTTTCTTT